This TCR beta chain was observed in a study of radiotherapy plus CTLA-4 blockade in lung cancer. Chemo-refractory metastatic non-small-cell lung cancer patients were treated with focal radiation plus CTLA-4 blockade with ipilimumab. This clone was detected only once. The protocol was immunoSEQ multiplex PCR, while the TCRdb copy is restricted to in-frame clones and leaves out a portion. Of approximately 83,000 clones detected, 78% appear once; the ten largest clones hold 3% to 5%. The CDR3 runs to 16 residues. The V gene's germline CDR1 is SGHTA and CDR2 FQGNSA. The junction had 9 bases not matched to a gene; V was cut back by 5 bases and J by 7 bases.

The receptor was isolated from a human donor with non-small cell lung cancer who had a partial response to radiotherapy plus ipilimumab. Some clones in this sample may be carry-over from other donors' samples. This chain connects TRBV7-2 to TRBJ2-1; 12 bases fit TRBD2. Sequenced material: peripheral blood, taken from a patient treated with radiotherapy plus ipilimumab. The chain's CDR3 is CASSLASGRAVNEQFF. As DNA, the CDR3 is TGTGCCAGCAGCCTCGCTAGCGGGAGGGCCGTAAATGAGCAGTTCTTC. Looking up the rest from reference TRBV7-2 and TRBJ2-1 gives the full variable domain: GAGVSQSPSNKVTEKGKDVELRCDPISGHTALYWYRQSLGQGLEFLIYFQGNSAPDKSGLPSDRFSAERTGGSVSTLTIQRTQQEDSAVYLCASSLASGRAVNEQFFGPGTRLTVL.